The T cell receptor (beta chain) under discussion was sequenced for a study of blood T cell repertoires in COVID-19 (TCRdb year 2020). Concerning the study at large: Collaborator samples came from the United States, Italy and Spain and covered acute and convalescent phases of COVID-19. The sample metadata nearly always contained a de-identified subject ID, COVID-19 status, age in years and sex. Where available, HLA class I and class II types were taken from metadata supplied by the sample provider and were not determined by assay-based typing. The prospective study material was composed of cDNA or gDNA derived from T cells, B-cell-depleted T cells, or PBMCs. Deeply sampled blood TCRbeta repertoires from subjects exposed to, actively infected with, or recovered from COVID-19 were included in the dataset. The samples were drawn from two sources: the first 160 participants of the ongoing ImmuneRACE study, and 1,200 or so subjects contributed by 6 global collaborators. A freely available public database, intended as a resource for researchers studying the immune response to SARS-CoV-2, is where the repertoires were released.

One collaborating source in Seattle enrolled patients while the patients were actively infected and followed the patients over time throughout the course of disease. Collaborating institutions collected whole blood in K2EDTA tubes following their own protocols. For TCRbeta analysis, collaborators shipped samples as frozen whole blood, isolated PBMCs, or DNA extracted from either of those sample types. The paper as a whole reports these results and caveats: The quantity of clinical and demographic metadata differed by source and by participant and was supplied without curation.

TCRbeta CDR3 regions were amplified from genomic DNA by means of the immunoSEQ Assay, a bias-controlled multiplex PCR. The authors processed their data as follows. The number of nucleated cells in each sample was estimated by amplification of reference gene primers within the assay. To quantify the absolute abundance of each unique TCRbeta CDR3 rearrangement, sequence reads were collapsed and filtered. For each sample, productive Simpson clonality was calculated as the square root of Simpson's diversity index across productive rearrangements. TCRdb limited this immuneACCESS table to in-frame rearrangements with V and J called. A share of clones is missing; checked studies link under half to unresolved V genes, and the rest is unexplained. For V, J and clone size, that table is used; D and trimming come from the DNA. The table for this sample lists approximately 110,000 clones; around 70% of them were counted only once. In total, the top ten clones hold 6% of the sample.

Details on this clone: Its cognate antigen has yet to be identified. No base quality information exists; no much larger clone differs at one position.

Looking up the germline V gene (reference sequence) yields CDR1 SEHNR and CDR2 FQNEAQ. The CDR3 numbers 18 residues from cysteine through phenylalanine. The sequence is cut down to CDR3 DNA, 54 bases in frame from base 1. Compared with germline, V lacks 1 base and J lacks 2 bases; bases without a gene match: 8. This chain joins TRBV7-9 to TRBJ1-3; TRBD1 fits 10 bases in the junction. Material for sequencing was peripheral blood. This clonotype was sampled from an elderly man with COVID-19, enrolled during active disease. CDR3 region: CASSLVGTGEKAGNTIYF. The DNA sequence follows: TGTGCCAGCAGCTTAGTTGGGACAGGGGAGAAGGCTGGAAACACCATATATTTT.